The 20 T cell receptor beta chains given below trace back to one sample, sequenced in a study of blood T cell repertoires in COVID-19. Method: immunoSEQ multiplex PCR; TCRdb's copy keeps in-frame clones and lacks some. The sample contains a few hundred thousand clones, approximately 86% of which appear only once. The sample was PBMCs or T cells enriched from blood (not recorded which). All receptors come from a woman in her forties with acute COVID-19.

The rearrangement joins TRBV28 to TRBJ2-7; 9 positions agree with TRBD1. Trimming at V came to 6 bases and at J to 7 bases, leaving 10 bases not matched to a gene. CDR3 size: 14 residues. Germline lookup yields CDR1 MDHEN and CDR2 SYDVKM. The CDR3 bases are TGTGCCAGCAGGGGACAGGGCTCTCTGGGTGAGCAGTACTTC. Translated: CASRGQGSLGEQYF. The complete variable domain, with remaining parts taken from reference TRBV28 and TRBJ2-7, reads DVKVTQSSRYLVKRTGEKVFLECVQDMDHENMFWYRQDPGLGLRLIYFSYDVKMKEKGDIPEGYSVSREKKERFSLILESASTNQTSMYLCASRGQGSLGEQYFGPGTRLTVT.

The chain joins TRBV3-1 (or the pseudogene TRBV3-2) to TRBJ1-5; possible D gene TRBD1, 6 bases. The CDR3 runs 14 residues. The V gene's germline CDR1 is LGHDT and CDR2 YNNKEL (reference sequence). V lost 4 bases and J lost 1, with 8 bases in between. CDR3 DNA sequence: TGTGCCAGCAGCCTAACAGGGAGCAATCAGCCCCAGCATTTT. It translates to CASSLTGSNQPQHF.

Of note for this clone: This sample also contains other DNA sequences that code for the same CDR3. The genes are TRBV7-2 and TRBJ2-5; D possibly corresponds to TRBD2 (6 bases). V lost 0 bases, J lost 3 bases, and 8 bases lay in between. Germline V gene sequence: CDR1 SGHTA, CDR2 FQGNSA. The CDR3 consists of 14 residues. In DNA form, the CDR3 reads TGTGCCAGCAGCTTAGCAGGCGGGAAAGAGACCCAGTACTTC. This encodes CASSLAGGKETQYF.

This chain links TRBV28 with TRBJ1-6, with 7 bases identical to TRBD1. This CDR3 has 15 residues. The J segment lost 4 bases and the V segment lost 4 bases, leaving 4 bases of the junction unmatched. Germline V lookup: CDR1 MDHEN, CDR2 SYDVKM. CDR3 nucleotides: TGTGCCAGCAGTTCCAAGACAGGGTATAATTCACCCCTCCACTTT. Its translation is CASSSKTGYNSPLHF.

The V call is TRBV6-1, the J call TRBJ1-2; D is undetermined. CDR3 length equals 15 residues. CDR1 is MNHNS, CDR2 SASEGT, per germline. V was clipped by 0 bases and J by 4 bases, with 12 bases between them. CDR3 region: CASSEAVQSFYGYTF. CDR3 in DNA: TGTGCCAGCAGTGAAGCCGTACAGTCTTTCTATGGCTACACCTTC.

This rearrangement joins TRBV3-1 (or the pseudogene TRBV3-2) to TRBJ2-1, with a tentative D call TRBD2 (6 bases). V was trimmed by 4 bases and J by 8 bases, leaving 9 bases between them. CDR3 length equals 12 residues. Germline V gene data show CDR1 as LGHDT and CDR2 as YNNKEL (reference sequence). The CDR3 DNA is TGTGCCAGCAGCCTCGGACTATATGAGCAGTTCTTC. Its protein product is CASSLGLYEQFF.

V and J are TRBV10-3 and TRBJ2-7; 8 nucleotides align to TRBD1. The CDR3 sequence is 17 residues long. Germline CDR1 reads ENHRY; CDR2 reads SYGVKD. V shed 7 bases and J 2 bases; nucleotides not matched to a gene: 16. The DNA for the CDR3 is TGTGCCATCAAGATAGGACAGGGCGCCAACCCCCCCTACGAGCAGTACTTC. It specifies CAIKIGQGANPPYEQYF.

CDR3 region: CASSWGYSFGGYQETQYF. The CDR3 nucleotides are TGCGCCAGCAGCTGGGGATATAGTTTTGGGGGGTACCAAGAGACCCAGTACTTC. The V gene is TRBV5-1, the J gene TRBJ2-5; D possibly corresponds to TRBD2 (6 bases). Trimming took off 3 bases at V and 0 bases at J, with 21 bases between the two ends. The V gene's germline CDR1 is SGHRS and CDR2 YFSETQ. The CDR3 spans 18 residues.

This chain joins TRBV6-2 or TRBV6-3 and TRBJ1-5; 10 bases agree with TRBD1. This CDR3 region has 18 residues. Germline CDR1 reads MNHEY; CDR2 reads SVGEGT. V lost 0 bases, J lost 5 bases, and 10 bases stayed unmatched. CDR3 DNA sequence: TGTGCCAGCAGTTACTCTTTCACGACAGGGGGCGTACATCAGCCCCAGCATTTT. Translation: CASSYSFTTGGVHQPQHF.

This chain joins TRBV2 and TRBJ1-2; 10 bases line up with TRBD1. This CDR3 is built from 16 residues. Germline trimming cut 3 bases from V and 8 bases from J; bases unmatched to any gene: 12. The germline CDR1 and CDR2 sequences are SNHLY and FYNNEI. The CDR3 DNA sequence: TGTGCCAGCAGTGAGTTGAGGACAGGGGGAAAAGGAGGCTACACCTTC. Protein: CASSELRTGGKGGYTF.

DNA for the CDR3: TGTGCCAGCAGTCCCCCCCGCCAGCAAGAGACCCAGTACTTC. As protein: CASSPPRQQETQYF. V gene TRBV28 combines with J gene TRBJ2-5; D call uncertain. CDR3 length: 14 amino acids. Deletions cut 5 bases from V and 2 bases from J, with 12 bases between. Per the germline V gene, CDR1 is MDHEN and CDR2 is SYDVKM.

V is TRBV14 and J is TRBJ2-5; D might be TRBD2 (5 bases). Germline lookup yields CDR1 SGHDN and CDR2 FVKESK. Trimming shortened V by 0 bases and J by 3 bases, and 11 bases separated the two germline ends. The length of the CDR3 is 15 residues. CDR3 nucleotide sequence: TGTGCCAGCAGCCAAGATGAGGGCTGGGAAGAGACCCAGTACTTC. It translates to CASSQDEGWEETQYF. Variable domain in full (rest from reference TRBV14 and TRBJ2-5): EAGVTQFPSHSVIEKGQTVTLRCDPISGHDNLYWYRRVMGKEIKFLLHFVKESKQDESGMPNNRFLAERTGGTYSTLKVQPAELEDSGVYFCASSQDEGWEETQYFGPGTRLLVL.

The chain carries TRBV19 and TRBJ2-7; D perhaps matches TRBD1 (6 bases). The germline CDR1 and CDR2 sequences are LNHDA and SQIVND (reference sequence). Trimming removed 3 bases from V and 3 bases from J, with 12 bases in between. This CDR3 region has 14 residues. DNA of the CDR3: TGTGCCAGTAGTATGACAGGATCGGGCTACGAGCAGTACTTC. Protein sequence: CASSMTGSGYEQYF.

This clone appeared a single time. The V and J genes are TRBV5-6 and TRBJ2-1; 10 bases agree with TRBD1. V shed 2 bases, J shed 4 bases, and the junction held 3 bases outside the gene matches. The germline V gene encodes CDR1 SGHDT and CDR2 YYEEEE. The CDR3 has 15 amino acids. This CDR3 reads CASSFRTGGYNEQFF. The CDR3 DNA reads TGTGCCAGCAGCTTTCGGACAGGGGGTTACAATGAGCAGTTCTTC.

The V and J genes are TRBV28 and TRBJ2-1; the D gene is possibly TRBD2 (6 bases). V shed 5 bases and J shed 4 bases, with 24 bases lying between them. Germline CDR1 reads MDHEN; CDR2 reads SYDVKM. The CDR3 has 18 residues. The CDR3 DNA is TGTGCCAGCAGTCCGCCTTGGGCGTGGCAGGGAGGTTACAATGAGCAGTTCTTC. Translation: CASSPPWAWQGGYNEQFF.

J is TRBJ1-3 and V is TRBV28; possible D gene TRBD1, 5 bases. Deletions cut 3 bases from V and 3 bases from J, with 9 bases between. CDR1 and CDR2 (germline): MDHEN, SYDVKM. The length of the CDR3 is 14 residues. CDR3 residues: CASSFRENGNTIYF. CDR3 in DNA: TGTGCCAGCAGTTTCAGGGAAAATGGAAACACCATATATTTT. The complete variable domain, with remaining parts taken from reference TRBV28 and TRBJ1-3, reads DVKVTQSSRYLVKRTGEKVFLECVQDMDHENMFWYRQDPGLGLRLIYFSYDVKMKEKGDIPEGYSVSREKKERFSLILESASTNQTSMYLCASSFRENGNTIYFGEGSWLTVV.

This chain uses TRBV6-6 with TRBJ2-7, with TRBD2 identical over 10 bases. Germline V gene data show CDR1 as MNHNY and CDR2 as SVGAGI (reference sequence). With 6 bases clipped from V and 4 bases from J, the junction kept 3 bases outside the gene matches. The CDR3 has 13 amino acids. The CDR3 bases are TGTGCCAGCAGCCTAGCGGGGGCTTACGAGCAGTACTTC. As protein: CASSLAGAYEQYF.

The rearrangement links TRBV4-1 to TRBJ2-4; TRBD1 matches 7 bases. V was clipped by 3 bases and J by 2 bases; unmatched bases: 16. The CDR3 is made up of 19 amino acids. Germline CDR1 MGHRA, CDR2 YSYEKL. The CDR3 coding sequence is TGCGCCAGCAGCCAGCTCATCCTTTTGGGACAGATCACCAAAAACATTCAGTACTTC. This translates into CASSQLILLGQITKNIQYF.

This rearrangement joins TRBV14 to TRBJ2-1, with TRBD2 matching over 12 bases. V shed 1 base and J 8 bases; nucleotides not matched to a gene: 3. Germline V gives CDR1 SGHDN, CDR2 FVKESK. The CDR3 runs to 15 residues. CDR3 DNA: TGTGCCAGCAGCCAAGTCGGACTAGCGGGATATGAGCAGTTCTTC. Amino acids: CASSQVGLAGYEQFF. The full variable domain, completed using reference TRBV14 and TRBJ2-1, is EAGVTQFPSHSVIEKGQTVTLRCDPISGHDNLYWYRRVMGKEIKFLLHFVKESKQDESGMPNNRFLAERTGGTYSTLKVQPAELEDSGVYFCASSQVGLAGYEQFFGPGTRLTVL.

The V gene is TRBV6-5, the J gene TRBJ1-5; D perhaps matches TRBD1 (6 bases). The CDR3 covers 15 residues. Germline CDR1 and CDR2: MNHEY and SVGAGI. V lost 6 bases and J lost 3, with 15 bases in between. The CDR3 spells CASRAQGLINQPQHF. The DNA for the CDR3 is TGTGCCAGCAGGGCGCAGGGGCTAATCAATCAGCCCCAGCATTTT.